The 6 T cell receptor beta chains in this list originate from one sample, sequenced in a study of blood T cell repertoires in COVID-19. The assay was immunoSEQ multiplex PCR, and TCRdb's table has in-frame clones only and misses some. The profile shows roughly 170,000 clones, 85% of them singletons. What was sequenced was peripheral blood. The receptors were sampled from a woman aged 50 to 60 with COVID-19, enrolled during active disease.

A few counts support this clone. The rearrangement joins TRBV11-3 to TRBJ2-7; TRBD2 is a possible D gene (6 bases). The CDR3 runs 15 residues. The V and J ends lost 2 bases and 2 bases respectively, with 13 bases between them. The germline CDR1 and CDR2 sequences are SGHNT and YENEEA. The CDR3 DNA reads as TGTGCCAGCAGCTTATTTCCCGGGGGTACCTACGAGCAGTACTTC. It is translated as CASSLFPGGTYEQYF.

CDR3 sequence (DNA): TGTGCCAGCTCCCGCCGTGGGGGGGCCAATACGCAGTATTTT. Its protein product is CASSRRGGANTQYF. This chain connects TRBV30 to TRBJ2-3; D is possibly TRBD2 (7 bases). CDR3 size: 14 residues. Germline-derived CDR1 and CDR2 are GTSNPN and SVGIG (reference sequence). V was cut by 8 bases and J by 7 bases, with 22 bases left in between.

The rearrangement joins TRBV5-1 to TRBJ2-7; a possible D gene is TRBD2 (6 bases). Trimming cost V 1 base and J 0 bases, with 11 bases left between them. Germline CDR1 reads SGHRS; CDR2 reads YFSETQ. The CDR3 has 15 residues. The CDR3 DNA is TGCGCCAGCAGCTTGAGTCAGGGAGGCTCCTACGAGCAGTACTTC. This translates into CASSLSQGGSYEQYF. The complete variable domain, with remaining parts taken from reference TRBV5-1 and TRBJ2-7, reads KAGVTQTPRYLIKTRGQQVTLSCSPISGHRSVSWYQQTPGQGLQFLFEYFSETQRNKGNFPGRFSGRQFSNSRSEMNVSTLELGDSALYLCASSLSQGGSYEQYFGPGTRLTVT.

The chain links TRBV5-4 to TRBJ2-1; D is perhaps TRBD1 (6 bases). CDR1 and CDR2 from the germline V gene are SGHNT and YYREEE (reference sequence). The CDR3 has 15 amino acids. The V gene lost 0 bases and the J gene lost 4 bases, with 11 bases spanning the gap. CDR3 sequence: CASSLAETGYNEQFF. CDR3 nucleotides: TGTGCCAGCAGCTTGGCCGAGACAGGTTACAATGAGCAGTTCTTC. Complete variable domain (other parts from reference TRBV5-4 and TRBJ2-1): ETGVTQSPTHLIKTRGQQVTLRCSSQSGHNTVSWYQQALGQGPQFIFQYYREEENGRGNFPPRFSGLQFPNYSSELNVNALELDDSALYLCASSLAETGYNEQFFGPGTRLTVL.

The chain has TRBV5-1 and TRBJ2-3; 10 bases fit TRBD2. Germline loops: CDR1 SGHRS, CDR2 YFSETQ. This CDR3 comprises 18 residues. V lost 3 bases, J lost 4 bases, and 14 bases stayed unmatched. As DNA, the CDR3 is TGCGCCAGCAGCTCCCCTTACGGAGCGGGGGGGCGGGCAGATACGCAGTATTTT. It is translated as CASSSPYGAGGRADTQYF.

The chain is built from TRBV19 and TRBJ2-4, with 8 bases that match TRBD2. J gave up 2 bases and V 6 bases, and 15 bases lay outside the gene matches. Germline lookup yields CDR1 LNHDA and CDR2 SQIVND (reference sequence). The CDR3 has 18 amino acids. The CDR3 nucleotides are TGTGCCAGTAGCACCGTAGGCCCGGGGGGGGGACCCAAAAACATTCAGTACTTC. This encodes CASSTVGPGGGPKNIQYF. Complete variable domain (other parts from reference TRBV19 and TRBJ2-4): DGGITQSPKYLFRKEGQNVTLSCEQNLNHDAMYWYRQDPGQGLRLIYYSQIVNDFQKGDIAEGYSVSREKKESFPLTVTSAQKNPTAFYLCASSTVGPGGGPKNIQYFGAGTRLSVL.